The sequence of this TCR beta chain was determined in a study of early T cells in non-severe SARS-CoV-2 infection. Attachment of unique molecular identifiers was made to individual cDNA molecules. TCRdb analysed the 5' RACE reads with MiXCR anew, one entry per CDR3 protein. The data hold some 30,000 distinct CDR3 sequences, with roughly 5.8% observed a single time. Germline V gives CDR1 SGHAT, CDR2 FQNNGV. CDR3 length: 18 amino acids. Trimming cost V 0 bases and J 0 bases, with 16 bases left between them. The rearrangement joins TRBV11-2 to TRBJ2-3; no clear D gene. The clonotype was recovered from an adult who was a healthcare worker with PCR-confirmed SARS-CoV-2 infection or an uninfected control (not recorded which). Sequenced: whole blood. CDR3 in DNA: TGTGCCAGCAGCTTAGATGGTTTGGGAATAGCTAGCACAGATACGCAGTATTTT. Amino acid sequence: CASSLDGLGIASTDTQYF.